This T cell receptor (beta chain) was recovered during a study of T cells after yellow fever vaccination. TCRdb independently ran MiXCR on the 5' RACE reads; one entry per CDR3 protein. The sample has about 160,000 distinct CDR3 sequences, roughly 9% seen once. V was pared by 5 bases and J by 4 bases, with 6 bases of the junction left unmatched. The CDR3 runs to 14 residues. Germline V gene data show CDR1 as SGHTA and CDR2 as FQGNSA. Whole-study results and caveats: Re-detected after boosting: most primary clones, more than 95% of CD4 and 80% to 90% of CD8. Clonotypes shared by both compartments, CD4 and CD8, made up a small share.

This clonotype was detected only a few times. What it binds is not known. The clonotype comes from a man aged 18 to 35 who received the YFV17D yellow fever vaccine. V is TRBV7-2 and J is TRBJ2-3; 7 nucleotides agree with TRBD1. The material sequenced was CD8+ T cells sorted from PBMCs, taken 45 days after the yellow fever booster vaccination. This CDR3 is CASSLQGTADTQYF. The DNA of the CDR3 is TGTGCCAGCAGCCTTCAGGGGACAGCAGATACGCAGTATTTT.